This TCR beta chain was sequenced in a study of CD8 T cells in ankylosing spondylitis. Study conclusions and caveats: Among TCR beta sequences, a motif of 7 to 9 highly homologous variants appeared characteristic of ankylosing spondylitis blood. Some motif variants had been reported before (in reactive arthritis synovial fluid and blood). The study looked at matched synovial fluid samples from ankylosing spondylitis patients. Disease-linked clones were reported to be significantly enriched there. Disease-linked clones had a CD8+ phenotype and relatively low frequency in peripheral blood.

Libraries for TCR beta were made by quantitative 5'-RACE with molecular barcodes. TCRdb reanalysed the 5' RACE reads using MiXCR and keeps one entry per CDR3 protein. The sample has about 800,000 distinct CDR3 sequences; 12% are singletons. Note on this clonotype: Its matching antigen is unknown.

The CDR3 contains 13 residues. Trimming took 5 bases from V and 1 from J, leaving 10 bases between them. The germline V gene encodes CDR1 DFQATT and CDR2 SNEGSKA (reference sequence). The sequence was obtained from a male donor with ankylosing spondylitis. The chain links TRBV20-1 to TRBJ2-3; D unclear. Sequenced input: blood, either unsorted or a sorted T cell fraction (not recorded which). The CDR3 protein is CSAPRDRTDTQYF. In DNA, the CDR3 is TGCAGTGCTCCTAGGGATCGCACAGATACGCAGTATTTT.